A selection of T cell receptor beta chains follows, all from one sample in a study of control samples from healthy donors and cancer patients. The protocol was immunoSEQ multiplex PCR, while the TCRdb copy is restricted to in-frame clones and leaves out a portion. The table includes some 100,000 clones, over 85% detected once. Sequencing used blood. Source of these receptors: a man younger than 35 in good health. Each CDR3 is given with its conserved first and last residue. Rows give clone size only sometimes, using once, few, many, or a class for an expanded clone.

V gene | clone size | CDR3 protein
TRBV4-2 | . | CASSGRDTRMNTEAFF
TRBV19 | . | CASSLTNYGYTF
TRBV3-1/TRBV3-2 | . | CASSPPWGSYNSPLHF
TRBV30 | . | CAWSEQGISPLHF
TRBV6-1 | . | CASSDPTASNQPQHF
TRBV30 | few | CAWSVDSPLHF
TRBV19 | . | CASSTRDRGNNQPQHF
TRBV27 | . | CASSLRPIAATYNEQFF
TRBV7-3 | . | CASSLRGSTGANTEAFF
TRBV5-1 | . | CASSSGFYYSGSSYEQYF
TRBV19 | . | CASSFQVSAGELFF
TRBV6-2/TRBV6-3 | . | CASSYQPGQGFNEQFF
TRBV13 | once | CASSLSHPPGRSSGNTIYF
TRBV18 | . | CASSPPTGGSGVNTEAFF
TRBV10-3 | . | CAISESGTAYTDTQYF
TRBV5-5 | . | CASSSSSSYNEQFF
TRBV27 | . | CASSSDRDPDTQYF
TRBV7-9 | . | CASSLEGPVLVNTIYF
TRBV5-4 | . | CASSLWSTYGYTF
TRBV5-4 | . | CASSLTGNGYTF
TRBV19 | few | CASFYGETQYF
TRBV9 | . | CASSVADGGGRGDTQYF
TRBV4-3 | . | CASSQDIAGAMYDEQFF
TRBV21-1 | . | CASSNSKRSSDGSTDTQYF
TRBV7-9 | . | CASSFSGTAYNSPLHF
TRBV21-1 | medium-sized | CASSKGVGLAGETGELFF
TRBV5-1 | . | CASSLAGTVTSGGYTF
TRBV12-3/TRBV12-4 | . | CASSTEETQYF
TRBV7-9 | once | CASSLLGVGELFF
TRBV13 | . | CASSKQGIPEAFF
TRBV24-1 | . | CATSGAREGRYTEAFF
TRBV12-3/TRBV12-4 | . | CASEGQTDTQYF
TRBV24-1 | . | CATGGTSTDTQYF
TRBV18 | . | CASSPEASGGIDEQFF
TRBV11-2 | . | CASSLNSNEKLFF
TRBV5-1 | . | CASSRGTGNFLRGGEQFF
TRBV2 | few | CASSRTSRETQYF
TRBV6-1 | . | CASSGLIGQADSGNTIYF
TRBV30 | once | CACHSSGGGSNEQFF
TRBV15 | . | CATSTRRNTEAFF
TRBV2 | . | CASSDVRNIQYF
TRBV12-5 | once | CASGSPRGLPQHF
TRBV4-1 | once | CASSQVPVGGTQYF
TRBV3-1/TRBV3-2 | once | CASSQSYRGEAFF
TRBV24-1 | once | CATNGGDGYGYTF
TRBV13 | few | CASSLNEGRRYGYTF
TRBV5-4 | . | CASSLGSSLPPHEQYF
TRBV2 | . | CASKGGGASGYTF
TRBV4-1 | once | CASSQLSGTANTEAFF